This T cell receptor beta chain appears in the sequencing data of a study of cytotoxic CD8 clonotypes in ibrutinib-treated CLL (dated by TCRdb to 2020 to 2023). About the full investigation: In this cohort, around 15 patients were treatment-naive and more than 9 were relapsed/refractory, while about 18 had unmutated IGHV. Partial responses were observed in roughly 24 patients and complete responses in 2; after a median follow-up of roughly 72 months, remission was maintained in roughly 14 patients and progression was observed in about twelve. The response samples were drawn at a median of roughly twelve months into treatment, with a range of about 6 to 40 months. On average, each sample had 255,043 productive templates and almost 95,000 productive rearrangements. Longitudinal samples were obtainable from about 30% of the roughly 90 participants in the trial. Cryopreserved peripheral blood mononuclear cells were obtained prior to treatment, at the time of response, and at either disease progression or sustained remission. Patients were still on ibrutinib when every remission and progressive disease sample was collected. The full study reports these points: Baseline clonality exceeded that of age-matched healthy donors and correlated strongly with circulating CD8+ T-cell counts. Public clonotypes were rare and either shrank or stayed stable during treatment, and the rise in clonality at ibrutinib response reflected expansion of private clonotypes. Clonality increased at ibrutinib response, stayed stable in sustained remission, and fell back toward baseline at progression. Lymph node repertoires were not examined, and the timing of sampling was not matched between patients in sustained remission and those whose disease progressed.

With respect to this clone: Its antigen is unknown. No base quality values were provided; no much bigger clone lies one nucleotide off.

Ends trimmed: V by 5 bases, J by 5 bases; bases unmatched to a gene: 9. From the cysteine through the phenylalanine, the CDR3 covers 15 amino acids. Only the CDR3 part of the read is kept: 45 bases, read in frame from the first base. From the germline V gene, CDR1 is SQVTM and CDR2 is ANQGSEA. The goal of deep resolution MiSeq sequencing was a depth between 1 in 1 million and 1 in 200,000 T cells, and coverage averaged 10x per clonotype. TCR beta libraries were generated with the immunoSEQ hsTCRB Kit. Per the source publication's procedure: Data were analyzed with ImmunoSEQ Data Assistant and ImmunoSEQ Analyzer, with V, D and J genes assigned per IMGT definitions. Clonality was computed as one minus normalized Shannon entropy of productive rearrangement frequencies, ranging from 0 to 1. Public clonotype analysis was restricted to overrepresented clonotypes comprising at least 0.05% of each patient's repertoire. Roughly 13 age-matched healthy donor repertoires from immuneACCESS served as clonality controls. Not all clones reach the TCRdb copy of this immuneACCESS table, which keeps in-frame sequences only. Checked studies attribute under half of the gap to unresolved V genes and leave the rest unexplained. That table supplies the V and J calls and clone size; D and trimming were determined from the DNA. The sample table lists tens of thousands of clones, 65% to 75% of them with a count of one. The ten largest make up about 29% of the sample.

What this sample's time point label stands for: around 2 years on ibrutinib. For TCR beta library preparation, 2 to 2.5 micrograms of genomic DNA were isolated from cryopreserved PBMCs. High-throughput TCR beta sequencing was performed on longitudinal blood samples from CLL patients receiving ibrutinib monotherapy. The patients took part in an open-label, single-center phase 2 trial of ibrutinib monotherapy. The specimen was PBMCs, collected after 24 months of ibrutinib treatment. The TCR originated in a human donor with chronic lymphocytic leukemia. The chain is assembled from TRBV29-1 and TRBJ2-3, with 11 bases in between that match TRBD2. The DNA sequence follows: TGCAGCGTTACCCATAGCGGGGGGGAAGAAGATACGCAGTATTTT. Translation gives CSVTHSGGEEDTQYF.